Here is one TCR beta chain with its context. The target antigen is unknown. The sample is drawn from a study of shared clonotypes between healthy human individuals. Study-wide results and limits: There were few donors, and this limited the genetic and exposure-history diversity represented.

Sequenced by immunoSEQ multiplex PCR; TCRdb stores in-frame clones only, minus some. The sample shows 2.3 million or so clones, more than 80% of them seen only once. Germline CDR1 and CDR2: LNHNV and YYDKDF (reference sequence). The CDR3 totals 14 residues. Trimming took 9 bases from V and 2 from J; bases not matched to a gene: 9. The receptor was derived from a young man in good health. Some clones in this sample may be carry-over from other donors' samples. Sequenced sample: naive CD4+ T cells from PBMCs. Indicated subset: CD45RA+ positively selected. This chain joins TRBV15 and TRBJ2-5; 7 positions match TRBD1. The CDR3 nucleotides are TGTGCCACACAGGGGACCCTCATTCAAGAGACCCAGTACTTC. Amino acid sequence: CATQGTLIQETQYF.